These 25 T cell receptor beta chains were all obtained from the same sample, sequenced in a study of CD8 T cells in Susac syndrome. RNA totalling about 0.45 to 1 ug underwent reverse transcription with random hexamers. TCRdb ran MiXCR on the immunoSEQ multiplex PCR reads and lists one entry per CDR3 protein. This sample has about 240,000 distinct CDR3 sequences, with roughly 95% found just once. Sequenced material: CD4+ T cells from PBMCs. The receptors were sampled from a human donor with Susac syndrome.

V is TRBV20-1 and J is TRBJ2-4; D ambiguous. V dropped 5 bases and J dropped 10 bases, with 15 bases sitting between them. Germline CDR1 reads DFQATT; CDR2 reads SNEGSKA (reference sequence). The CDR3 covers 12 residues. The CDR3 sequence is CSAERPWQIQYF. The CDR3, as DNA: TGCAGTGCTGAGAGGCCATGGCAAATTCAGTACTTC.

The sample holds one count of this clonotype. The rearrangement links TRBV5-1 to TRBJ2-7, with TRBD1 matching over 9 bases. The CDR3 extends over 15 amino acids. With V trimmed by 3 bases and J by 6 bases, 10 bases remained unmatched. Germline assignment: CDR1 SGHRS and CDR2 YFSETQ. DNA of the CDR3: TGCGCCAGCAGCTGGTCACAGGGGGCTCTCCTCGAGCAGTACTTC. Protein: CASSWSQGALLEQYF.

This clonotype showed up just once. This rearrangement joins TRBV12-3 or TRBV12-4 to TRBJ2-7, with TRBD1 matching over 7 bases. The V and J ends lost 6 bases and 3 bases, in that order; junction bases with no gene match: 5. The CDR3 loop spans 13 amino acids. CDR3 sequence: CASRRTGLYEQYF. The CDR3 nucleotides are TGTGCCAGCAGACGGACAGGACTCTACGAGCAGTACTTC.

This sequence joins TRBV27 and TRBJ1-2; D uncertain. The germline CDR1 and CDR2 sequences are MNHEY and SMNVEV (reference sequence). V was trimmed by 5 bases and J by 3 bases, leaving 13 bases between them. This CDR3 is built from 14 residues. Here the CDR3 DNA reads TGTGCCAGCAGTCATAACCAGGACTACTATGGCTACACCTTC. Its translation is CASSHNQDYYGYTF.

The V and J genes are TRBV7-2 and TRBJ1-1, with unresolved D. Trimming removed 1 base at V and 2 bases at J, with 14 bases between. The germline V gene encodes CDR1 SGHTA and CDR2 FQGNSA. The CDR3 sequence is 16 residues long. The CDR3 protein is CASSLVGSLGNTEAFF. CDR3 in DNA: TGTGCCAGCAGCTTAGTCGGGAGCCTTGGCAACACTGAAGCTTTCTTT.

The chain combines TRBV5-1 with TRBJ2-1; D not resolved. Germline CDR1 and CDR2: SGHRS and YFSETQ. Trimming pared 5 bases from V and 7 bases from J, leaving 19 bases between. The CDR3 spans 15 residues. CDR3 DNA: TGCGCCAGCAGTACCGCGATCAGGACGGCTAATGAGCAGTTCTTC. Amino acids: CASSTAIRTANEQFF.

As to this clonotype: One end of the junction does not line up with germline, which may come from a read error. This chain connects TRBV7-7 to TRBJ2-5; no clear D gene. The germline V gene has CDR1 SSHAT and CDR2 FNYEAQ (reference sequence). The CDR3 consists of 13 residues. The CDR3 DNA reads TGTGCTAGCAGCTATGCCTCCCAAGAGACCCAGTACTTC. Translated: CASSYASQETQYF.

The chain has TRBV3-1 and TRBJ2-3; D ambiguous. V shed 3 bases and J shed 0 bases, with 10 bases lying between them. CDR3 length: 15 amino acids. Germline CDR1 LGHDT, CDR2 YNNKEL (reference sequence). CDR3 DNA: TGTGCCAGCAGCCAGTCAATACTTAGCACAGATACGCAGTATTTT. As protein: CASSQSILSTDTQYF.

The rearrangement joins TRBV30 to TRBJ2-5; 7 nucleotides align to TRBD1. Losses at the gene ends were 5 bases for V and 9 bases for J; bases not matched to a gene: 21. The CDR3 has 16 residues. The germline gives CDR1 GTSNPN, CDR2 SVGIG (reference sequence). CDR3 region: CAWGRDSTTPKVSQYF. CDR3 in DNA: TGTGCCTGGGGTCGGGACAGTACCACCCCCAAGGTGTCCCAGTACTTC. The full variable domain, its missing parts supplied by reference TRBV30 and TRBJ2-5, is SQTIHQWPATLVQPVGSPLSLECTVEGTSNPNLYWYRQAAGRGLQLLFYSVGIGQISSEVPQNLSASRPQDRQFILSSKKLLLSDSGFYLCAWGRDSTTPKVSQYFGPGTRLLVL.

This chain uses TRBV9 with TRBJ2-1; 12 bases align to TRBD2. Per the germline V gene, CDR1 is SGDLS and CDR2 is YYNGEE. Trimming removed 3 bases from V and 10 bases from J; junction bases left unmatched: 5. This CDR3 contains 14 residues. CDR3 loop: CASSGGTSGSEQFF. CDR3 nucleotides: TGTGCCAGCAGCGGGGGGACTAGCGGGTCCGAGCAGTTCTTC.

CDR3 in DNA: TGTGCCAGCAGCATGGAACTAGTCCAGTTCTTC. Translation gives CASSMELVQFF. The V gene is TRBV11-2, the J gene TRBJ2-1, with D possibly matching TRBD2 (5 bases). The V gene's germline CDR1 is SGHAT and CDR2 FQNNGV. This CDR3 is 11 amino acids long. Trimming took off 5 bases at V and 13 bases at J, with 12 bases between the two ends.

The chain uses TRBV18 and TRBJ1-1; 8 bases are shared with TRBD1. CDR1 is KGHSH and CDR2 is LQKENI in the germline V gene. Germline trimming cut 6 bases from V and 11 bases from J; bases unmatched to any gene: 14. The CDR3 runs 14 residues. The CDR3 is CASSPTDRGTLAFF. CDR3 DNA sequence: TGTGCCAGCTCTCCTACTGACAGGGGAACGTTGGCTTTCTTT.

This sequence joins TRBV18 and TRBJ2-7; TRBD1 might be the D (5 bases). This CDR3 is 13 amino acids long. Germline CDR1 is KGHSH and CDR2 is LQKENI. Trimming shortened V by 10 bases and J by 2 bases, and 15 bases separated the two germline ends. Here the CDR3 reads CATRKGPPYEQYF. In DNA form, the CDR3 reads TGTGCCACCAGGAAGGGGCCCCCCTACGAGCAGTACTTC.

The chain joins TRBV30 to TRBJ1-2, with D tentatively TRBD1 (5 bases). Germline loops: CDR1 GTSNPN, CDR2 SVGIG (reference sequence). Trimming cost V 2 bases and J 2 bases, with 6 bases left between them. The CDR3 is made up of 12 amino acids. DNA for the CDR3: TGTGCCTGGAGTACAGGAAACTATGGCTACACCTTC. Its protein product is CAWSTGNYGYTF.

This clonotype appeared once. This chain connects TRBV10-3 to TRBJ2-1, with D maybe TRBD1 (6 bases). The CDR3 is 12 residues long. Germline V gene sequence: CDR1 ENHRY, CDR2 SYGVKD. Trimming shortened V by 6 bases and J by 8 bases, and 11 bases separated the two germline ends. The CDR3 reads CAIRPEGDEQFF. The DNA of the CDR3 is TGTGCCATCAGACCAGAGGGGGATGAGCAGTTCTTC.

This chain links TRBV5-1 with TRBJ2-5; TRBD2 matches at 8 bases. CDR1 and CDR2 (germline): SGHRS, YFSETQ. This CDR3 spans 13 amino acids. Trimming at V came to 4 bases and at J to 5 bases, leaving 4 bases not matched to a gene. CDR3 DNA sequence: TGCGCCAGCAGCCGGACTAGCACGGAGACCCAGTACTTC. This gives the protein CASSRTSTETQYF.

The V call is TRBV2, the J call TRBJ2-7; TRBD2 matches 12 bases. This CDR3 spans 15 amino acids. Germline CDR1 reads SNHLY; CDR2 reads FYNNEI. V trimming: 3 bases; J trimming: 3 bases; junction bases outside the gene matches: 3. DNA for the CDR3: TGTGCCAGCAGTGACGGACTAGCGGGACTCTACGAGCAGTACTTC. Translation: CASSDGLAGLYEQYF.

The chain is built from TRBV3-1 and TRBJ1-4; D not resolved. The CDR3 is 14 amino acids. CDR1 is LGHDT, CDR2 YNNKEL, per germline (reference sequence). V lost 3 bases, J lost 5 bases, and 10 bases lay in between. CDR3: CASSQVTENEKLFF. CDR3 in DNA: TGTGCCAGCAGCCAGGTGACGGAGAATGAAAAACTGTTTTTT.

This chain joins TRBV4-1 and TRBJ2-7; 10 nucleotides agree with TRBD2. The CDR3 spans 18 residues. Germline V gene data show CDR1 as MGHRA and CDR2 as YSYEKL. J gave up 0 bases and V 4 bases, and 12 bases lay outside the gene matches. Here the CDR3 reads CASSPKTPGLASSYEQYF. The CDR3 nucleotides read TGCGCCAGCAGCCCAAAAACCCCGGGACTAGCGAGCTCCTACGAGCAGTACTTC.

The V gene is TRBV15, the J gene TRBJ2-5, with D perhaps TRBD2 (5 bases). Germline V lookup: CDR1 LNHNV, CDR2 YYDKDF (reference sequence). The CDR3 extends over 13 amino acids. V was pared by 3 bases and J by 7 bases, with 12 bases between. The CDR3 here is CATSSTGTVTQYF. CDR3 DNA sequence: TGTGCCACCAGCAGCACGGGAACGGTGACCCAGTACTTC. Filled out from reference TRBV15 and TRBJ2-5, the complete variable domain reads DAMVIQNPRYQVTQFGKPVTLSCSQTLNHNVMYWYQQKSSQAPKLLFHYYDKDFNNEADTPDNFQSRRPNTSFCFLDIRSPGLGDTAMYLCATSSTGTVTQYFGPGTRLLVL.

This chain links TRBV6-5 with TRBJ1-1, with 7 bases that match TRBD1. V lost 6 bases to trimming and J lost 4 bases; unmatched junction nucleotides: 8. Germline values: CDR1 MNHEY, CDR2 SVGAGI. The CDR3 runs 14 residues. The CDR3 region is CASSLRQGGTEAFF. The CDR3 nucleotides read TGTGCCAGCAGCCTCCGACAGGGTGGCACTGAAGCTTTCTTT.

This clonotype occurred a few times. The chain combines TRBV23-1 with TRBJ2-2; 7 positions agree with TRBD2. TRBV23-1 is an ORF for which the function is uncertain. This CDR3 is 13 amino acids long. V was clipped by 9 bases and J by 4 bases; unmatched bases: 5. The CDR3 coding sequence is TGCGCCAGGAAATCGGGGGGCACCGGGGAGCTGTTTTTT. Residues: CARKSGGTGELFF.

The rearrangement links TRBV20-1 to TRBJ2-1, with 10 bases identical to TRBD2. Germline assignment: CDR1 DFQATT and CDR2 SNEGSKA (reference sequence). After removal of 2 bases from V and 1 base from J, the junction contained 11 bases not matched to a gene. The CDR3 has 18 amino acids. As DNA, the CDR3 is TGCAGTGCTAGAACCGGGACTAGCGCAGCTAGATCCTACAATGAGCAGTTCTTC. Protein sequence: CSARTGTSAARSYNEQFF.

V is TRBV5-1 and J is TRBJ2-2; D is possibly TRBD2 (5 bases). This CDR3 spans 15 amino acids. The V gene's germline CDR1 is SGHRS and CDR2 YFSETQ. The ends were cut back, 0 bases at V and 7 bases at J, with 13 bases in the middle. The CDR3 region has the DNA TGCGCCAGCAGCTTGGAGTCTGCGGGTTTCGGGGAGCTGTTTTTT. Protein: CASSLESAGFGELFF.

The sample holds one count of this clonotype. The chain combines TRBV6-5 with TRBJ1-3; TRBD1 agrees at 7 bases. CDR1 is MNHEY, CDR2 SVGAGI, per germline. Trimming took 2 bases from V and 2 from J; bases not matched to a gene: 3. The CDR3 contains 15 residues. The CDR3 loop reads CASSYGRGPGNTIYF. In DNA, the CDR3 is TGTGCCAGCAGTTACGGTAGGGGGCCTGGAAACACCATATATTTT.